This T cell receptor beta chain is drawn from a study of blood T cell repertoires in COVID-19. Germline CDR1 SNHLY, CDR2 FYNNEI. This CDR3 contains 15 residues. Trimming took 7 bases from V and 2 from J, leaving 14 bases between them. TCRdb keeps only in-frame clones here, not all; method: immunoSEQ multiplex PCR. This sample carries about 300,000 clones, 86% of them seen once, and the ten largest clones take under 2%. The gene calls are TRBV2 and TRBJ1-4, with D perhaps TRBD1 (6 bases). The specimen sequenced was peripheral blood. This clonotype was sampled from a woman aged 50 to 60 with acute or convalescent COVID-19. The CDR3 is CASTEQGFTNEKLFF. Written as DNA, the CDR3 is TGTGCCAGCACAGAGCAGGGGTTTACTAATGAAAAACTGTTTTTT.